This TCR beta chain was documented in a study of blood T cell repertoires in COVID-19. Study-level information: Acute-phase and convalescent COVID-19 samples originated in the United States, Italy and Spain. T cells, B-cell-depleted T cells, or PBMCs provided the cDNA or gDNA that served as material.

The assay was immunoSEQ multiplex PCR, and TCRdb's table has in-frame clones only and misses some. Among approximately 290,000 clones listed, about 85% were seen once. Between the trimmed V and J ends, which lost 4 bases and 14 bases, there was a span of 20 bases. The length of the CDR3 is 13 residues. The sample comprised peripheral blood. This TCR derives from a human donor with COVID-19, enrolled during active disease. The donor label of this sample is uncertain. The chain joins TRBV12-3 or TRBV12-4 to TRBJ1-2; D remains unclear. CDR3 coding DNA: TGTGCCAGCAGTTCCCTGCGAGTCTCCTCGGGGACCTTC. Amino acids: CASSSLRVSSGTF.